The rows below give T cell receptor beta chains drawn from one sample of a study of cytomegalovirus exposure and HLA in healthy donors. Method: immunoSEQ multiplex PCR; TCRdb's copy keeps in-frame clones and lacks some. Among 99,000 or so clones listed, 60% to 80% were seen once. Sequencing used PBMCs. The receptors were sampled from a man aged 55 to 70 in good health and CMV-seropositive. Each CDR3 is given with its conserved first and last residue. The D gene is left open where the match is weak. Expanded clones get a size class; other rows say once, few or many, or leave the size out.

j_call | v_call | d_call | clone_size | cdr3_aa | cdr3_nt
TRBJ1-5 | TRBV7-2 | TRBD1 | . | CASSLLGGGTGGYQPQHF | TGTGCCAGCAGCCTTTTAGGCGGGGGGACAGGGGGATATCAGCCCCAGCATTTT
TRBJ2-3 | TRBV4-3 | . | few | CASSQDRGTQYF | TGCGCCAGCAGCCAAGACCGAGGTACGCAGTATTTT
TRBJ1-2 | TRBV5-1 | . | . | CASSSQRRPVVYTF | TGCGCCAGCAGCTCTCAGCGCCGGCCGGTCGTCTACACCTTC
TRBJ2-2 | TRBV5-6 | . | . | CASSLGAGTGELFF | TGTGCCAGCAGCTTGGGGGCAGGAACCGGGGAGCTGTTTTTT
TRBJ2-1 | TRBV28 | TRBD2 | . | CATKSGGARNEQFF | TGTGCCACCAAGAGCGGGGGGGCCCGCAATGAGCAGTTCTTC
TRBJ1-5 | TRBV7-8 | . | once | CASSLFVGGASNQPQHF | TGTGCCAGCAGCTTATTTGTAGGAGGGGCGAGCAATCAGCCCCAGCATTTT
TRBJ2-1 | TRBV5-1 | . | few | CASSLAGGSGNEQFF | TGCGCCAGCAGCTTGGCAGGGGGGTCGGGGAATGAGCAGTTCTTC
TRBJ1-4 | TRBV5-1 | . | few | CASSLTGKTNEKLFF | TGCGCCAGCAGCCTTACAGGGAAAACTAATGAAAAACTGTTTTTT
TRBJ1-5 | TRBV20-1 | . | few | CSARESEAQHF | TGCAGTGCTAGGGAAAGTGAGGCCCAGCATTTT
TRBJ2-7 | TRBV27 | TRBD1 | . | CASGLGTGGNEQYF | TGTGCCAGCGGGCTCGGGACAGGGGGAAACGAGCAGTACTTC
TRBJ2-4 | TRBV4-3 | TRBD1 | . | CASSSTGDENIQYF | TGCGCCAGCAGCTCCACAGGGGACGAAAACATTCAGTACTTC
TRBJ2-1 | TRBV5-6 | TRBD2 | . | CASSLPGETSGGLDEQFF | TGTGCCAGCAGCTTACCGGGGGAAACTAGCGGGGGACTGGATGAGCAGTTCTTC
TRBJ2-3 | TRBV18 | . | . | CASPARGAAIDTQYF | TGTGCCAGCCCAGCCCGTGGGGCAGCGATAGATACGCAGTATTTT
TRBJ1-5 | TRBV27 | . | . | CASAPHILGGNQPQHF | TGTGCCAGCGCCCCCCATATTTTGGGCGGCAATCAGCCCCAGCATTTT
TRBJ2-2 | TRBV7-6 | . | . | CASSLGQGNTGELFF | TGTGCCAGCAGCTTAGGGCAGGGCAACACCGGGGAGCTGTTTTTT
TRBJ1-3 | TRBV6-5 | TRBD1 | few | CASYTGAGNTIYF | TGTGCCAGCTATACAGGGGCTGGAAACACCATATATTTT
TRBJ1-5 | TRBV29-1 | TRBD1 | . | CSVRDSDNQPQHF | TGCAGCGTTCGGGACAGCGACAATCAGCCCCAGCATTTT
TRBJ2-3 | TRBV4-1 | . | . | CASSRIGVTDTQYF | TGCGCCAGCAGCCGGATAGGGGTAACAGATACGCAGTATTTT
TRBJ2-7 | TRBV4-2 | TRBD2 | . | CASSQVISGGGSYEQYF | TGTGCCAGCAGCCAAGTAATCAGCGGGGGGGGGTCCTACGAGCAGTACTTC
TRBJ1-5 | TRBV18 | . | . | CASSPRGFDSVGNQPQHF | TGTGCCAGCTCACCCAGAGGTTTCGACAGCGTTGGCAATCAGCCCCAGCATTTT
TRBJ2-5 | TRBV19 | . | . | CASSIDLVSPETQYF | TGTGCCAGTAGTATAGATCTCGTGAGCCCAGAGACCCAGTACTTC
TRBJ1-2 | TRBV12-5 | TRBD1 | . | CASGPQTGGANGYTF | TGTGCTAGTGGCCCTCAGACAGGGGGCGCGAATGGCTACACCTTC
TRBJ1-2 | TRBV11-2 | . | . | CASSLPNYGYTF | TGTGCCAGCAGCTTACCCAATTATGGCTACACCTTC
TRBJ2-1 | TRBV6-5 | TRBD1 | . | CASSRTGGGYNEQFF | TGTGCCAGCAGCCGGACAGGGGGAGGCTACAATGAGCAGTTCTTC
TRBJ1-5 | TRBV9 | . | . | CASSVGGQSNQPQHF | TGTGCCAGCAGCGTAGGGGGGCAAAGCAATCAGCCCCAGCATTTT
TRBJ2-3 | TRBV5-8 | . | once | CASSVGGDTDTQYF | TGTGCCAGCAGCGTTGGAGGGGACACAGATACGCAGTATTTT
TRBJ1-2 | TRBV6-5 | . | . | CASTTEGGGDTF | TGTGCCAGCACCACCGAGGGAGGGGGGGACACCTTC
TRBJ2-1 | TRBV7-9 | . | few | CSSSLGAHEQFF | TGTTCCAGCAGCTTAGGCGCACATGAGCAGTTCTTC
TRBJ2-4 | TRBV19 | TRBD2 | . | CASSPDGGFSKNIQYF | TGTGCCAGTAGTCCTGACGGGGGGTTCTCCAAAAACATTCAGTACTTC
TRBJ2-7 | TRBV28 | . | . | CASSPGGGTYEQYF | TGTGCCAGCAGTCCCGGAGGCGGGACCTACGAGCAGTACTTC
TRBJ1-4 | TRBV2 | . | . | CASSEEGRKVEKLFF | TGTGCCAGCAGTGAAGAGGGGCGCAAGGTTGAAAAACTGTTTTTT
TRBJ2-1 | TRBV2 | TRBD2 | . | CASSDGRGGRNEQFF | TGTGCCAGCAGTGATGGGCGGGGGGGCCGCAATGAGCAGTTCTTC
TRBJ2-3 | TRBV7-2 | . | . | CASTAATYSTDTQYF | TGTGCCAGCACCGCAGCGACTTATAGCACAGATACGCAGTATTTT
TRBJ2-3 | TRBV6-5 | TRBD2 | . | CASSYSPGLAGVTQYF | TGTGCCAGCAGTTACTCTCCCGGACTAGCGGGGGTTACGCAGTATTTT
TRBJ2-2 | TRBV28 | TRBD1 | . | CASSSRTGPGELFF | TGTGCCAGCAGTTCTAGGACAGGGCCCGGGGAGCTGTTTTTT
TRBJ1-6 | TRBV4-1 | . | . | CASSQEGGGGISPLHF | TGCGCCAGCAGCCAAGAGGGGGGGGGAGGAATTTCACCCCTCCACTTT
TRBJ2-7 | TRBV10-1 | TRBD2 | once | CASSDRTSGGSYEQYF | TGCGCCAGCAGTGATAGGACTAGCGGGGGGTCCTACGAGCAGTACTTC
TRBJ2-7 | TRBV30 | . | . | CAWKAALSSYEQYF | TGTGCCTGGAAGGCGGCACTTTCAAGTTACGAGCAGTACTTC
TRBJ2-2 | TRBV9 | TRBD2 | . | CASSTRASGVSTGELFF | TGTGCCAGCAGCACCAGAGCTAGCGGGGTTTCGACCGGGGAGCTGTTTTTT
TRBJ1-3 | TRBV7-8 | TRBD1 | . | CASSYTGDRVYGNTIYF | TGTGCCAGCAGCTACACAGGGGATAGAGTTTATGGAAACACCATATATTTT
TRBJ1-3 | TRBV19 | . | . | CASSDTPATSGNTIYF | TGTGCCAGTAGCGACACTCCGGCAACCTCTGGAAACACCATATATTTT
TRBJ2-1 | TRBV5-5 | . | . | CASSLGGNSYNEQFF | TGTGCCAGCAGCTTAGGGGGAAACTCCTACAATGAGCAGTTCTTC
TRBJ2-5 | TRBV7-6 | . | . | CASSLARETQYF | TGTGCCAGCAGCTTAGCGAGAGAGACCCAGTACTTC